This TCR beta chain was recovered during a study of blood T cell repertoires in COVID-19. This clone appeared many times. The V gene's germline CDR1 is SGHKS and CDR2 YYEKEE (reference sequence). The CDR3 consists of 13 residues. V was clipped by 6 bases and J by 9 bases; unmatched bases: 9. Across under 25 US areas, participants ranged in age from about 18 to 90 years. Method: immunoSEQ multiplex PCR; TCRdb's copy keeps in-frame clones and lacks some. This table has under 350,000 clones, under 90% appearing once. The sample consisted of PBMCs or T cells enriched from blood (not recorded which). The gene calls are TRBV5-5 and TRBJ2-1; 7 positions match TRBD1. The TCR was taken from a woman aged 40 to 55 who had recovered from COVID-19. The CDR3 nucleotides are TGTGCCAGCACCAGGACAGGTTATACTGAGCAGTTCTTC. Translation gives CASTRTGYTEQFF. Variable domain in full (rest from reference TRBV5-5 and TRBJ2-1): DAGVTQSPTHLIKTRGQQVTLRCSPISGHKSVSWYQQVLGQGPQFIFQYYEKEERGRGNFPDRFSARQFPNYSSELNVNALLLGDSALYLCASTRTGYTEQFFGPGTRLTVL.